The 11 T cell receptor beta chains given below trace back to one sample, sequenced in a study of shared clonotypes between healthy human individuals. Libraries were prepared by immunoSEQ multiplex PCR; TCRdb keeps only in-frame clonotypes and omits some of them. Of roughly 2,500,000 clones detected, 90% to 95% appear once; the ten largest clones hold more than 0.35%. The sample consisted of naive CD4+ T cells from PBMCs. Subset noted: CD45RA+ positively selected. Source of these receptors: a man aged 18 to 30 in good health. Some clones in this sample may be carry-over from other donors' samples.

This chain links TRBV10-3 with TRBJ1-1, with D possibly TRBD1 on 5 matching bases. This CDR3 spans 15 amino acids. The V gene's germline CDR1 is ENHRY and CDR2 SYGVKD. V was pared by 2 bases and J by 4 bases, with 14 bases between. The CDR3 protein is CAISEQGVVGTEAFF. Written as DNA, the CDR3 is TGTGCCATCAGTGAGCAGGGCGTAGTGGGCACTGAAGCTTTCTTT.

The chain couples TRBV2 to TRBJ2-7; TRBD2 agrees at 7 bases. Germline-derived CDR1 and CDR2 are SNHLY and FYNNEI. The CDR3 extends over 12 amino acids. V gave up 10 bases and J gave up 3 bases; unmatched junction bases: 6. The CDR3 DNA follows: TGTGCCACCGGACTAGAAGTCTACGAGCAGTACTTC. Its translation is CATGLEVYEQYF.

A note on this clone: The sample contains more than one DNA sequence encoding this CDR3. The CDR3 loop is CASSPDRVNTGELFF. The CDR3 DNA sequence: TGCGCCAGCAGCCCGGACAGGGTGAACACCGGGGAGCTGTTTTTT. J is TRBJ2-2 and V is TRBV5-1, with TRBD1 matching over 8 bases. Germline CDR1 reads SGHRS; CDR2 reads YFSETQ. The CDR3 covers 15 residues. The V segment lost 4 bases and the J segment 1 base; nucleotides outside the gene matches: 3.

V usage is TRBV28 and J usage is TRBJ1-2, with TRBD1 identical over 12 bases. J was trimmed by 4 bases and V by 5 bases; bases with no gene match: 5. Germline V gene sequence: CDR1 MDHEN, CDR2 SYDVKM. The CDR3 has 15 amino acids. In nucleotides, the CDR3 is TGTGCCAGCAGTCTGTGGGACAGGGGGCCCTATGGCTACACCTTC. Translation gives CASSLWDRGPYGYTF.

The CDR3 DNA reads TGTGCCAGCAGCCCCCTGTCGGGGGAAGGGGAGACCCAGTACTTC. It encodes CASSPLSGEGETQYF. The chain combines TRBV9 with TRBJ2-5; a weak D match, TRBD2 (6 bases). CDR3 length: 15 residues. Germline CDR1 SGDLS, CDR2 YYNGEE. V lost 4 bases and J 5 bases, leaving 18 bases between the germline ends.

This sequence joins TRBV30 and TRBJ1-6; D is possibly TRBD1 (5 bases). The length of the CDR3 is 13 residues. CDR1 and CDR2 from the germline V gene are GTSNPN and SVGIG (reference sequence). The V and J ends lost 5 bases and 7 bases respectively, with 12 bases between them. The CDR3 reads CAWGDGGNSPLHF. The CDR3 DNA sequence: TGTGCCTGGGGGGACGGAGGGAATTCACCCCTCCACTTT. Based on the CDR3 plus reference TRBV30 and TRBJ1-6, the full variable domain is SQTIHQWPATLVQPVGSPLSLECTVEGTSNPNLYWYRQAAGRGLQLLFYSVGIGQISSEVPQNLSASRPQDRQFILSSKKLLLSDSGFYLCAWGDGGNSPLHFGNGTRLTVT.

This chain connects TRBV4-1 to TRBJ2-7, with D possibly TRBD2 on 5 matching bases. Deletions cut 1 base from V and 1 base from J, with 8 bases between. Germline V gives CDR1 MGHRA, CDR2 YSYEKL. CDR3 length: 14 amino acids. The CDR3, as DNA: TGCGCCAGCAGCCAAGCGACTACATCCTACGAGCAGTACTTC. Encoded protein: CASSQATTSYEQYF.

The chain joins TRBV5-3 to TRBJ2-5; TRBD2 is a possible D gene (5 bases). TRBV5-3 counts as an open reading frame of uncertain function. The CDR3 consists of 16 residues. Trimming removed 3 bases at V and 1 base at J, with 16 bases between. The CDR3 nucleotides are TGTGCCAGAAGCTCCTACTGGGAGAAGGCCCAAGAGACCCAGTACTTC. Translated: CARSSYWEKAQETQYF.

V gene TRBV7-3 combines with J gene TRBJ2-4; possibly TRBD2 for D (5 bases). Per germline, CDR1 SGHTA and CDR2 FQGTGA. CDR3 length: 14 residues. V gave up 3 bases and J gave up 15 bases, with 21 bases separating them. CDR3 sequence (DNA): TGTGCCAGCAGCTTTGGTCAATCGGGTCCGGGAATGTACTTC. This codes for CASSFGQSGPGMYF.

This clone was seen a few times. Other DNA sequences of this sample code for an identical CDR3. V and J are TRBV7-9 and TRBJ1-1, with D uncertain. Germline CDR1 and CDR2: SEHNR and FQNEAQ (reference sequence). The V end lost 5 bases, the J end lost 1 base, and 8 bases lay between the germline ends. The CDR3 consists of 13 residues. CDR3 sequence reads: CASSLVENTEAFF. The CDR3 DNA is TGTGCCAGCAGCCTTGTAGAGAACACTGAAGCTTTCTTT.

The rearrangement joins TRBV5-1 to TRBJ1-1; D call uncertain. V was clipped by 3 bases and J by 1 base, with 10 bases between them. The V gene's germline CDR1 is SGHRS and CDR2 YFSETQ. The CDR3 covers 14 residues. The CDR3 nucleotides read TGCGCCAGCAGCTATGGACTGAGGAACACTGAAGCTTTCTTT. Residues: CASSYGLRNTEAFF.